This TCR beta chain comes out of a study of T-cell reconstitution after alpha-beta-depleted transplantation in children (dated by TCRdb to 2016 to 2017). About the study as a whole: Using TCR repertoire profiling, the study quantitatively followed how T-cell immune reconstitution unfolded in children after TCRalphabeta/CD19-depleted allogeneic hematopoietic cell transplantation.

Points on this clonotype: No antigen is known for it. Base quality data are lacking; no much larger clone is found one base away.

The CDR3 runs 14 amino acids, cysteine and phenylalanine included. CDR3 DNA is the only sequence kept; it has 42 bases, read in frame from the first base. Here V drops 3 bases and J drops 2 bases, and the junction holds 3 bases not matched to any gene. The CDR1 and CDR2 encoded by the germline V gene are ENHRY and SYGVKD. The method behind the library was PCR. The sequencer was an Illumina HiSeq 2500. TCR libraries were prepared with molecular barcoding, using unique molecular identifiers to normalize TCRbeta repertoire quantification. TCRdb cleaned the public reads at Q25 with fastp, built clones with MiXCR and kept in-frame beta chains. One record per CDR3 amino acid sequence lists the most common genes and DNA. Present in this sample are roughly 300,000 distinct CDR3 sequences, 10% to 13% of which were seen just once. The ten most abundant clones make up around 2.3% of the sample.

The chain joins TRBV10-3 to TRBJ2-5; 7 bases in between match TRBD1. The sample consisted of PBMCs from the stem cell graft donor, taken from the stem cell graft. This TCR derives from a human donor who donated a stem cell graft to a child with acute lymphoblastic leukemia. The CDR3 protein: CAISDDRAQETQYF. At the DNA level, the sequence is TGTGCCATCAGTGATGACAGGGCACAAGAGACCCAGTACTTC.